This T cell receptor beta chain was sequenced in a study of shared clonotypes between healthy human individuals. Turning to the study itself: The cohort had a couple of women and a few men, ages 18 to 49. Study-level findings and limits: Estimated richness values were generally larger in naive subsets than in memory subsets.

CDR3 length: 16 amino acids. CDR1 is SNHLY and CDR2 is FYNNEI in the germline V gene. With 6 bases removed from V and 2 bases from J, the gap between germline ends came to 17 bases. The deep-level immunoSEQ assay was used. Measured with immunoSEQ multiplex PCR; TCRdb has only the in-frame clones, and not every one. The table has about 980,000 clones, around 80% seen once. Comments on this clone: Its antigen is unknown.

This receptor was taken from a man between 18 and 29 years old in good health. The source material was memory CD4+ T cells sorted from blood. Subset reported: CD45RA-negative fraction. V and J are TRBV2 and TRBJ2-1; possibly TRBD1 for D (6 bases). The CDR3 loop reads CASSPWAQGTYNEQFF. The CDR3 DNA is TGTGCCAGCAGCCCCTGGGCACAGGGTACCTACAATGAGCAGTTCTTC.